These 24 T cell receptor beta chains originate from one sample sequenced in a study of cytomegalovirus exposure and HLA in healthy donors. PCR employed 60 Vbeta and 13 Jbeta primers. TCRdb's copy holds only in-frame clones and misses some; the assay was immunoSEQ multiplex PCR. Among roughly 200,000 clones listed, 70% to 80% were seen once. The sequenced material came from PBMCs. All receptors come from a male donor in good health and CMV-seronegative.

The rearrangement links TRBV28 to TRBJ1-5; D is ambiguous. The CDR3 is 16 residues long. With 2 bases removed from V and 0 bases from J, the gap between germline ends came to 11 bases. Germline CDR1 MDHEN, CDR2 SYDVKM. The CDR3 DNA reads TGTGCCAGCAGTTTAGCGGTGGAATATAGCAATCAGCCCCAGCATTTT. This encodes CASSLAVEYSNQPQHF.

The rearrangement uses TRBV6-5 and TRBJ1-1; TRBD1 matches at 7 bases. The CDR3 length is 15 residues. Looked up from germline, CDR1 is MNHEY and CDR2 is SVGAGI. The V gene end was trimmed by 7 bases and the J gene end by 3 bases; junction bases not matched to a gene: 11. In nucleotides, the CDR3 is TGTGCCAGCAACCTACAGGGGATCAGAGACACTGAAGCTTTCTTT. This sequence encodes CASNLQGIRDTEAFF.

The J gene is TRBJ2-7, the V gene TRBV6-6, with 8 bases matching TRBD2. V lost 4 bases to trimming and J lost 5 bases; unmatched junction nucleotides: 10. This CDR3 comprises 15 residues. Germline CDR1 reads MNHNY; CDR2 reads SVGAGI (reference sequence). The CDR3 reads CASSFAGGLGNEQYF. The CDR3 region has the DNA TGTGCCAGCAGTTTCGCGGGGGGCCTGGGGAACGAGCAGTACTTC.

The chain combines TRBV27 with TRBJ1-5, with a weak D call TRBD1 (6 bases). V lost 0 bases and J 6 bases, leaving 12 bases between the germline ends. The CDR3 extends over 15 amino acids. The germline gives CDR1 MNHEY, CDR2 SMNVEV (reference sequence). Here the CDR3 reads CASSLSGAGSQPQHF. CDR3 DNA: TGTGCCAGCAGTTTATCGGGGGCAGGGAGTCAGCCCCAGCATTTT.

J is TRBJ2-2 and V is TRBV6-4; no reliable D call. With 0 bases removed from V and 1 base from J, the gap between germline ends came to 6 bases. The CDR3 runs 15 residues. CDR1 is MRHNA, CDR2 SNTAGT, per germline. The CDR3 protein is CASSDSKQNTGELFF. The CDR3 coding sequence is TGTGCCAGCAGTGACTCGAAACAGAACACCGGGGAGCTGTTTTTT.

This clone was counted a single time. The genes are TRBV18 and TRBJ2-3; 8 nucleotides line up with TRBD1. The CDR3 totals 14 residues. CDR1 and CDR2 (germline): KGHSH, LQKENI. V was pared by 0 bases and J by 5 bases, with 1 base of the junction left unmatched. The CDR3 region has the DNA TGTGCCAGCTCACCACCCAGGGGGCAAGATACGCAGTATTTT. Residues: CASSPPRGQDTQYF. The full variable domain, its missing parts supplied by reference TRBV18 and TRBJ2-3, is NAGVMQNPRHLVRRRGQEARLRCSPMKGHSHVYWYRQLPEEGLKFMVYLQKENIIDESGMPKERFSAEFPKEGPSILRIQQVVRGDSAAYFCASSPPRGQDTQYFGPGTRLTVL.

The chain combines TRBV28 with TRBJ2-7; no definite D call. Between the trimmed V and J ends, which lost 0 bases and 2 bases, there was a span of 11 bases. Germline values: CDR1 MDHEN, CDR2 SYDVKM. The CDR3 is 15 residues long. The CDR3 nucleotides read TGTGCCAGCAGTTTATGGGGCAGCCGACCCTACGAGCAGTACTTC. It is translated as CASSLWGSRPYEQYF.

Only one count was recorded for this clone. The rearrangement links TRBV2 to TRBJ1-3, with D perhaps TRBD1 (6 bases). Germline V gives CDR1 SNHLY, CDR2 FYNNEI. The length of the CDR3 is 15 residues. V lost 6 bases and J lost 0, with 12 bases in between. Here the CDR3 reads CASRRWDTSGNTIYF. CDR3 DNA sequence: TGTGCCAGCAGAAGGTGGGACACCTCTGGAAACACCATATATTTT. The full variable domain, completed using reference TRBV2 and TRBJ1-3, is EPEVTQTPSHQVTQMGQEVILRCVPISNHLYFYWYRQILGQKVEFLVSFYNNEISEKSEIFDDQFSVERPDGSNFTLKIRSTKLEDSAMYFCASRRWDTSGNTIYFGEGSWLTVV.

The chain links TRBV30 to TRBJ2-1, with 11 bases lining up with TRBD2. Germline V gene sequence: CDR1 GTSNPN, CDR2 SVGIG (reference sequence). The CDR3 is 13 residues long. The junction had 2 bases not matched to a gene; V was cut back by 6 bases and J by 4 bases. The chain's CDR3 is CACSGGAYNEQFF. The CDR3 nucleotides are TGTGCCTGTAGCGGGGGGGCTTACAATGAGCAGTTCTTC.

This chain connects TRBV9 to TRBJ2-3, with 11 positions matching TRBD2. The V segment lost 4 bases and the J segment 2 bases; nucleotides outside the gene matches: 6. This CDR3 spans 16 amino acids. The V gene's germline CDR1 is SGDLS and CDR2 YYNGEE. The chain's CDR3 is CASSSRLAGITDTQYF. The CDR3 DNA reads as TGTGCCAGCAGCTCTCGACTAGCGGGGATCACAGATACGCAGTATTTT.

On this clone itself: A junction end diverges from the germline sequence, so it may reflect a read error. The chain couples TRBV7-9 to TRBJ1-1; TRBD1 is a possible D gene (5 bases). CDR3 length: 15 amino acids. Germline V gene sequence: CDR1 SEHNR, CDR2 FQNEAQ (reference sequence). The CDR3 reads CSSSLIGGPNTEAFF. In DNA, the CDR3 is TGTTCCAGCAGCTTAATCGGGGGTCCGAACACTGAAGCTTTCTTT.

The CDR3 loop is CASSLMGQGALGGNTIYF. CDR3 in DNA: TGTGCCAGCAGCTTAATGGGACAGGGGGCACTAGGAGGAAACACCATATATTTT. The rearrangement uses TRBV7-3 and TRBJ1-3; the match to TRBD1 covers 12 bases. V was pared by 1 base and J by 4 bases, with 8 bases of the junction left unmatched. CDR1 is SGHTA, CDR2 FQGTGA, per germline. The CDR3 is 18 amino acids.

This clone occurred a few times. The chain joins TRBV6-5 to TRBJ1-2, with D possibly being TRBD1 (5 bases). V was cut by 6 bases and J by 4 bases, with 15 bases left in between. The CDR3 totals 14 residues. From germline, CDR1 is MNHEY and CDR2 SVGAGI. In DNA form, the CDR3 reads TGTGCCAGCAGCGCAGGGTTTCGAGGCTATGGCTACACCTTC. Its protein is CASSAGFRGYGYTF.

This sequence joins TRBV6-6 and TRBJ1-5; D may be TRBD1 (5 bases). The CDR3 consists of 16 residues. Germline V gives CDR1 MNHNY, CDR2 SVGAGI (reference sequence). Trimming removed 5 bases from V and 6 bases from J, with 20 bases in between. CDR3 in DNA: TGTGCCAGCAGTCCCCTTTTCGCGGGGGGAAGTCAGCCCCAGCATTTT. Amino acids: CASSPLFAGGSQPQHF.

As concerns this clone: Relative to the germline gene, one junction end is altered; a read error may explain this. V and J are TRBV11-1 and TRBJ2-2, with D hard to call. Germline CDR1 SGHAT, CDR2 FQDESV (reference sequence). The CDR3 has 16 residues. CDR3 residues: CANSPTQAANTGELFF. The DNA of the CDR3 is TGTGCCAACAGCCCGACGCAGGCCGCGAACACCGGGGAGCTGTTTTTT.

The V gene is TRBV9, the J gene TRBJ1-3; perhaps TRBD1 as D (6 bases). Germline CDR1 SGDLS, CDR2 YYNGEE. The CDR3 consists of 16 residues. With 0 bases removed from V and 4 bases from J, the gap between germline ends came to 14 bases. The CDR3 DNA reads as TGTGCCAGCAGCGTAGATCAGGGGACGGGGGGAAACACCATATATTTT. It encodes CASSVDQGTGGNTIYF.

The V call is TRBV7-2, the J call TRBJ2-5, with 13 positions matching TRBD2. The J call could be wrong; TRBJ2-7 is a better fit for the DNA end. CDR3 length: 17 residues. Germline CDR1 SGHTA, CDR2 FQGNSA. The chain's CDR3 is CASSRTSGGERSYEQYF. DNA for the CDR3: TGTGCCAGCAGCCGGACTAGCGGGGGAGAACGCTCCTACGAGCAGTACTTC.

The sample holds a few counts of this clone. The CDR3 nucleotides read TGTGCCAGCAGCGTAGGCTCTAGCGGGGGGGCTACGCAGTATTTT. As protein: CASSVGSSGGATQYF. The rearrangement links TRBV9 to TRBJ2-3; TRBD2 matches 12 bases. CDR1 is SGDLS, CDR2 YYNGEE, per germline. The CDR3 has 15 residues. Germline trimming cut 0 bases from V and 8 bases from J; bases unmatched to any gene: 4.

This clone was found once. The rearrangement uses TRBV9 and TRBJ2-2; D uncertain. Trimming removed 3 bases at V and 0 bases at J, with 6 bases between. This CDR3 has 14 amino acids. Looked up from germline, CDR1 is SGDLS and CDR2 is YYNGEE. DNA for the CDR3: TGTGCCAGCAGCGCTGGGCCGAACACCGGGGAGCTGTTTTTT. It translates to CASSAGPNTGELFF. Variable domain in full (rest from reference TRBV9 and TRBJ2-2): DSGVTQTPKHLITATGQRVTLRCSPRSGDLSVYWYQQSLDQGLQFLIQYYNGEERAKGNILERFSAQQFPDLHSELNLSSLELGDSALYFCASSAGPNTGELFFGEGSRLTVL.

The chain is built from TRBV28 and TRBJ1-5; D not certain. Germline CDR1 and CDR2: MDHEN and SYDVKM. The CDR3 sequence is 14 residues long. The V and J ends lost 2 bases and 3 bases respectively, with 8 bases between them. The CDR3 sequence is CASSLGGFNQPQHF. CDR3 nucleotides: TGTGCCAGCAGTTTAGGCGGCTTCAATCAGCCCCAGCATTTT. The complete variable domain, with remaining parts taken from reference TRBV28 and TRBJ1-5, reads DVKVTQSSRYLVKRTGEKVFLECVQDMDHENMFWYRQDPGLGLRLIYFSYDVKMKEKGDIPEGYSVSREKKERFSLILESASTNQTSMYLCASSLGGFNQPQHFGDGTRLSIL.

V usage is TRBV5-4 and J usage is TRBJ2-1; possibly TRBD2 for D (7 bases). This CDR3 region has 12 residues. Per germline, CDR1 SGHNT and CDR2 YYREEE (reference sequence). Trimming pared 4 bases from V and 9 bases from J, leaving 11 bases between. The DNA for the CDR3 is TGTGCCAGCAGCGGGGGGGCCCGTGAGCAGTTCTTC. Translating gives CASSGGAREQFF.

Only a few counts were recorded for this clone. This chain connects TRBV11-3 to TRBJ2-3; TRBD1 agrees at 9 bases. Germline CDR1 is SGHNT and CDR2 is YENEEA. The CDR3 is made up of 18 amino acids. V trimming: 5 bases; J trimming: 4 bases; junction bases outside the gene matches: 16. CDR3 region: CASSPGGQGSTRADTQYF. The CDR3 DNA reads TGTGCCAGCAGCCCCGGTGGACAGGGGTCGACACGAGCAGATACGCAGTATTTT.

V usage is TRBV5-6 and J usage is TRBJ2-5, with TRBD2 matching over 7 bases. The germline CDR1 and CDR2 sequences are SGHDT and YYEEEE. V gave up 0 bases and J gave up 5 bases; unmatched junction bases: 7. CDR3 length equals 15 residues. CDR3 loop: CASSLGGGSAETQYF. The DNA of the CDR3 is TGTGCCAGCAGCTTGGGAGGCGGGAGTGCGGAGACCCAGTACTTC. Filled out from reference TRBV5-6 and TRBJ2-5, the complete variable domain reads DAGVTQSPTHLIKTRGQQVTLRCSPKSGHDTVSWYQQALGQGPQFIFQYYEEEERQRGNFPDRFSGHQFPNYSSELNVNALLLGDSALYLCASSLGGGSAETQYFGPGTRLLVL.

The gene calls are TRBV15 and TRBJ2-5, with D perhaps matching TRBD2 (5 bases). V was cut by 2 bases and J by 7 bases, with 23 bases left in between. Germline V gene lookup returns CDR1 LNHNV and CDR2 YYDKDF (reference sequence). The CDR3 is 17 amino acids. The CDR3: CATSRPPGRYLPGTQYF. CDR3 nucleotides: TGTGCCACCAGCAGACCCCCTGGGAGATATCTACCCGGGACCCAGTACTTC.